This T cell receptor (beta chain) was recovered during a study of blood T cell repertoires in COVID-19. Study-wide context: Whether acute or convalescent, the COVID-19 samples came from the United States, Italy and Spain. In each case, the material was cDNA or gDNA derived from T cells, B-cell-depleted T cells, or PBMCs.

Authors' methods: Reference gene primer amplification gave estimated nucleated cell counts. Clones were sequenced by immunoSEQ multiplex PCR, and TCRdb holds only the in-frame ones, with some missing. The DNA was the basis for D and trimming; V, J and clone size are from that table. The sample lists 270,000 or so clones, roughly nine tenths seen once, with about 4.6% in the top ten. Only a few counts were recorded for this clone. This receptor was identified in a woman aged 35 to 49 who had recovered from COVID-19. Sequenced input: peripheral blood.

The DNA of the CDR3 is TGTGCCAGCACCGCACAGGGCTGGTCACCCCTCCACTTT. This gives the protein CASTAQGWSPLHF. The chain uses TRBV12-3 or TRBV12-4 and TRBJ1-6, with a weak D call TRBD1 (6 bases). CDR3 size: 13 residues. V lost 7 bases, J lost 10 bases, and 14 bases lay in between.